The following is a T cell receptor (beta chain) sequence with its context. Its antigen is currently unknown. V lost 2 bases and J lost 6; bases outside the gene matches: 4. This CDR3 is 13 amino acids long. The germline V gene has CDR1 SGHRS and CDR2 YFSETQ. This sample stems from a study of cytomegalovirus exposure and HLA in healthy donors. Study at large: Out of around 360 genotyped donors, roughly 78% belonged to the Caucasian-associated ancestry cluster. Study observations and caveats: The study put 150 to 200 TCR beta chains on its list as cytomegalovirus-associated. A prior analysis recorded that most TCR beta V segments were productive about 87% or about 30% of the time. Immune exposure information available was restricted to CMV serostatus.

In the PCR, 60 Vbeta and 13 Jbeta primers were used. This table comes from immunoSEQ multiplex PCR, and its TCRdb copy is limited to in-frame clones, with some not included. Of roughly 170,000 clones listed, about 80% are singletons. What was sequenced was PBMCs. The rearrangement links TRBV5-1 to TRBJ1-1; TRBD1 agrees at 7 bases. The clonotype was recovered from a man between 18 and 35 years old in good health and CMV-seronegative. CDR3 sequence (DNA): TGCGCCAGCAGCTTAGGTGACAGGGCTGAAGCTTTCTTT. Translated, it gives CASSLGDRAEAFF.